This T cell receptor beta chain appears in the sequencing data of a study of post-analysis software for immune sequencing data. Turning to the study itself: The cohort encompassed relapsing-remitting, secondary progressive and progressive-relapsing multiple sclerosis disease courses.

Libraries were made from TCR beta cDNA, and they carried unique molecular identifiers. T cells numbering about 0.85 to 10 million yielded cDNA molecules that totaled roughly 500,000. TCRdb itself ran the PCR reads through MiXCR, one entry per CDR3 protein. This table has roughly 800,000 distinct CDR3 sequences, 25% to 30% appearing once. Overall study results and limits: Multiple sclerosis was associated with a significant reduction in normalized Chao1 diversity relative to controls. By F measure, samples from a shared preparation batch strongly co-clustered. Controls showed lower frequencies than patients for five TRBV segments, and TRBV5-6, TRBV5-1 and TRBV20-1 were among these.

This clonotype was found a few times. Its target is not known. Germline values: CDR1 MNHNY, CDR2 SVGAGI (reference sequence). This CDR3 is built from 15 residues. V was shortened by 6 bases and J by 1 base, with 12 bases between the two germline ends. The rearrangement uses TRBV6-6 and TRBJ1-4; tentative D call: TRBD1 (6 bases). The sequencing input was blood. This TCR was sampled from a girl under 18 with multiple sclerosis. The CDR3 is CASSRGDRTNEKLFF. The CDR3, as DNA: TGTGCCAGCAGCAGGGGCGACAGAACTAATGAAAAACTGTTTTTT.